The entry that follows covers one T cell receptor (beta chain) sequence. Its antigen is as yet unknown. This sample was included in a study of T cells in Graves' hyperthyroidism and ophthalmopathy. The V and J ends lost 2 bases and 6 bases, in that order; junction bases with no gene match: 10. This CDR3 has 15 amino acids. Germline V gene data show CDR1 as SQVTM and CDR2 as ANQGSEA. Researchers took RNA transcripts and amplified the TCR beta CDR3 regions from them. HTBI primers were used for first-round RT-PCR of the TCR CDR3. TCRdb called the multiplex PCR reads again in MiXCR, with one record for every CDR3 protein. The sample includes 750,000 to 950,000 distinct CDR3 sequences, around 38% of them seen just once. PBMCs came from more than 8.5 ml fresh peripheral blood. Findings and limits, study-wide: The blood repertoire included most of the expanded thyroid clonotypes above 0.001.

V is TRBV29-1 and J is TRBJ2-7; 10 nucleotides match TRBD2. This TCR was sampled from a man between 18 and 29 years old with Graves' hyperthyroidism. The sample consisted of blood. CDR3 in DNA: TGCAGCGTTGAAAAACTAGCGGGACTGACCGGCGAGCAGTACTTC. Its translation is CSVEKLAGLTGEQYF.